Here is one T cell receptor (beta chain) with its context. No antigen is known for it. This sample stems from a study of immune evolution from preneoplasia to lung adenocarcinoma. The CDR3 has 14 residues. Trimming left V 5 bases short and J 5 bases short, with 18 bases between. CDR1 is GTSNPN and CDR2 is SVGIG in the germline V gene (reference sequence). Findings and limits, study-wide: Later-stage lesions appeared to have more T cells, more diversity, less clonality.

The table came from immunoSEQ multiplex PCR; TCRdb's copy has only in-frame clones and leaves some out. The data show approximately 3,000 clones, about 90% seen once. This sequence joins TRBV30 and TRBJ2-5; D is ambiguous. The sequence came from a person aged 65 to 85 with lung adenocarcinoma. Input material: FFPE adjacent normal lung tissue. Here the CDR3 reads CAWGLGVIGETQYF. The CDR3 DNA follows: TGTGCCTGGGGCCTTGGGGTCATCGGGGAGACCCAGTACTTC.